These 30 T cell receptor beta chains share one sample of origin, sequenced in a study of T cell responses to AZD1222 COVID-19 vaccine. Clones were read by immunoSEQ multiplex PCR, and TCRdb kept only the in-frame ones, dropping some. The sample contains 84,000 or so clones, roughly 88% of which appear only once. Source: peripheral blood, taken on day 0 of MenACWY control vaccination. The source is an adult in good health.

This clone was seen a few times. This chain connects TRBV12-3 or TRBV12-4 to TRBJ1-2; D is unclear. Trimming took off 5 bases at V and 8 bases at J, with 12 bases between the two ends. This CDR3 has 12 amino acids. The CDR3 nucleotides read TGTGCCAGCAGTGTGGCAATGAGGGGCTACACCTTC. It translates to CASSVAMRGYTF.

The CDR3 nucleotides are TGTGCCAGCAGTTCGGCGGACAATGAAAAACTGTTTTTT. It translates to CASSSADNEKLFF. The V and J genes are TRBV27 and TRBJ1-4; D ambiguous. Trimming took off 4 bases at V and 5 bases at J, with 8 bases between the two ends. This CDR3 is 13 amino acids long. CDR1 and CDR2 (germline): MNHEY, SMNVEV (reference sequence).

The chain is built from TRBV3-1 (or the pseudogene TRBV3-2) and TRBJ1-1; the D gene is possibly TRBD1 (6 bases). The CDR3 is made up of 13 amino acids. V was cut by 5 bases and J by 4 bases, with 11 bases left in between. Germline V lookup: CDR1 LGHDT, CDR2 YNNKEL (reference sequence). As DNA, the CDR3 is TGTGCCAGCAGCACTCTACAGGGCACTGAAGCTTTCTTT. As protein: CASSTLQGTEAFF.

The CDR3: CASSGEPGQDNSPLHF. The CDR3 coding sequence is TGTGCCAGCAGTGGGGAGCCGGGACAGGATAATTCACCCCTCCACTTT. J is TRBJ1-6 and V is TRBV25-1; TRBD1 matches at 8 bases. Losses at the gene ends were 4 bases for V and 5 bases for J; bases not matched to a gene: 7. This CDR3 contains 16 residues. Per germline, CDR1 MGHDK and CDR2 SYGVNS.

The V and J genes are TRBV19 and TRBJ1-2; D remains ambiguous. Germline-derived CDR1 and CDR2 are LNHDA and SQIVND (reference sequence). The ends were cut back, 3 bases at V and 4 bases at J, with 9 bases in the middle. This CDR3 spans 13 amino acids. Here the CDR3 DNA reads TGTGCCAGTAGTATTGACCGGCGCTATGGCTACACCTTC. It specifies CASSIDRRYGYTF.

V usage is TRBV6-2 or TRBV6-3 and J usage is TRBJ1-2, with D maybe TRBD1 (6 bases). CDR1 and CDR2 from the germline V gene are MNHEY and SVGEGT. Trimming left V 5 bases short and J 8 bases short, with 18 bases between. CDR3 size: 14 residues. CDR3 loop: CASSPSLGAGGYTF. In DNA, the CDR3 is TGTGCCAGCAGTCCCTCCTTGGGGGCAGGAGGCTACACCTTC.

The chain combines TRBV6-1 with TRBJ2-3, with 13 positions matching TRBD2. The CDR3 length is 16 residues. Per the germline V gene, CDR1 is MNHNS and CDR2 is SASEGT. The V segment lost 6 bases and the J segment 4 bases; nucleotides outside the gene matches: 7. Here the CDR3 DNA reads TGTGCCAGCAGAGAAACTAGCGGGGGGGTGGCAGATACGCAGTATTTT. Translating it yields CASRETSGGVADTQYF.

The chain is built from TRBV6-1 and TRBJ2-7; 8 positions agree with TRBD1. This CDR3 comprises 14 residues. Germline V lookup: CDR1 MNHNS, CDR2 SASEGT. Trimming removed 3 bases from V and 3 bases from J; junction bases left unmatched: 4. This CDR3 reads CASSEGTGIYEQYF. The CDR3, as DNA: TGTGCCAGCAGTGAGGGGACAGGAATCTACGAGCAGTACTTC.

The chain recombines TRBV27 with TRBJ1-1; 10 bases align to TRBD1. The junction had 4 bases not matched to a gene; V was cut back by 5 bases and J by 1 base. This CDR3 contains 15 residues. The germline CDR1 and CDR2 sequences are MNHEY and SMNVEV (reference sequence). The CDR3 loop is CASSDRDRGNTEAFF. The DNA of the CDR3 is TGTGCCAGCAGTGACCGGGACAGGGGGAACACTGAAGCTTTCTTT.

This clone has a handful of counts. The chain combines TRBV24-1 with TRBJ2-7; D may be TRBD1 (5 bases). Looked up from germline, CDR1 is KGHDR and CDR2 is SFDVKD. CDR3 length equals 14 residues. V shed 1 base and J shed 4 bases, with 10 bases lying between them. CDR3 sequence: CATSDFLQGYEQYF. Written as DNA, the CDR3 is TGTGCCACCAGTGATTTCCTCCAGGGTTACGAGCAGTACTTC.

The J gene is TRBJ1-2, the V gene TRBV3-1 (or the pseudogene TRBV3-2); 8 bases line up with TRBD1. The CDR3 is made up of 15 amino acids. The junction had 7 bases not matched to a gene; V was cut back by 0 bases and J by 7 bases. Germline-derived CDR1 and CDR2 are LGHDT and YNNKEL (reference sequence). The CDR3 region is CASSQDWSGTGGYTF. CDR3 coding DNA: TGTGCCAGCAGCCAAGATTGGTCCGGGACAGGTGGCTACACCTTC.

The J gene is TRBJ2-1, the V gene TRBV15, with D hard to call. Deletions cut 0 bases from V and 2 bases from J, with 8 bases between. CDR3 length: 15 amino acids. The germline V gene encodes CDR1 LNHNV and CDR2 YYDKDF (reference sequence). The CDR3 spells CATSREAVTYNEQFF. CDR3 bases: TGTGCCACCAGCAGAGAGGCAGTAACCTACAATGAGCAGTTCTTC.

This clone has just one count. The rearrangement links TRBV4-3 to TRBJ1-1, with unresolved D. The CDR3 consists of 14 residues. CDR1 LGHNA and CDR2 YSLEER come from the germline V gene. Trimming cost V 1 base and J 1 base, with 7 bases left between them. The DNA of the CDR3 is TGCGCCAGCAGCCAAGGTCCAGCGAACACTGAAGCTTTCTTT. Translating it yields CASSQGPANTEAFF.

The V gene is TRBV15, the J gene TRBJ1-1; D is possibly TRBD1 (5 bases). Trimming cost V 5 bases and J 3 bases, with 16 bases left between them. This CDR3 has 15 residues. Per the germline V gene, CDR1 is LNHNV and CDR2 is YYDKDF (reference sequence). The CDR3 DNA sequence: TGTGCCACCAGCCCCGGGAGGACGGGGGACACTGAAGCTTTCTTT. It codes for CATSPGRTGDTEAFF.

The chain employs TRBV7-9 and TRBJ2-1; maybe TRBD1 (6 bases). V gave up 5 bases and J gave up 6 bases, with 14 bases separating them. CDR3 length: 14 residues. Per the germline V gene, CDR1 is SEHNR and CDR2 is FQNEAQ (reference sequence). CDR3: CASSPRDRSNEQFF. The CDR3, as DNA: TGTGCCAGCAGCCCCCGAGACAGGAGCAATGAGCAGTTCTTC.

About this clone itself: At one of its ends the junction is not consistent with the germline gene, which may arise from a read error. The chain couples TRBV27 to TRBJ1-3, with TRBD1 matching over 8 bases. The CDR3 has 15 amino acids. Looked up from germline, CDR1 is MNHEY and CDR2 is SMNVEV (reference sequence). The CDR3 here is CASSLSTGAGNTIYF. In DNA form, the CDR3 reads TGTGCCAGCAGTCTATCGACAGGGGCTGGAAACACCATATATTTT.

The chain is built from TRBV11-2 and TRBJ1-3, with D possibly matching TRBD1 (6 bases). Trimming took off 2 bases at V and 4 bases at J, with 18 bases between the two ends. The germline V gene has CDR1 SGHAT and CDR2 FQNNGV. The CDR3 is 17 residues long. The CDR3 here is CASSLKSGPDRGNTIYF. The CDR3 DNA reads as TGTGCCAGCAGCTTAAAAAGTGGCCCAGACAGGGGAAACACCATATATTTT.

J is TRBJ1-3 and V is TRBV4-1, with TRBD1 matching over 9 bases. From germline, CDR1 is MGHRA and CDR2 YSYEKL. The CDR3 covers 15 residues. V trimming: 4 bases; J trimming: 4 bases; junction bases outside the gene matches: 5. The DNA of the CDR3 is TGCGCCAGCAGCCGAGGACAGGGGATAGGAAACACCATATATTTT. Translation gives CASSRGQGIGNTIYF.

The chain has TRBV9 and TRBJ2-5; D is perhaps TRBD2 (6 bases). Trimming took 3 bases from V and 3 from J, leaving 21 bases between them. CDR1 SGDLS and CDR2 YYNGEE come from the germline V gene. The CDR3 has 17 residues. The DNA for the CDR3 is TGTGCCAGCAGCGCCATCGGGTTATCTGGGGGGAAAGAGACCCAGTACTTC. Translated, it gives CASSAIGLSGGKETQYF.

The V gene is TRBV15, the J gene TRBJ1-5; D possibly corresponds to TRBD1 (6 bases). CDR1 and CDR2 (germline): LNHNV, YYDKDF (reference sequence). V shed 5 bases and J shed 0 bases, with 8 bases lying between them. The CDR3 is 14 residues long. Here the CDR3 DNA reads TGTGCCACCAGCCGGGACAATAGCAATCAGCCCCAGCATTTT. Protein: CATSRDNSNQPQHF.

The gene calls are TRBV4-3 and TRBJ2-7, with TRBD1 as a possible D gene (5 bases). Germline CDR1 is LGHNA and CDR2 is YSLEER. V was clipped by 3 bases and J by 3 bases, with 12 bases between them. The CDR3 totals 14 residues. The CDR3 region is CASSHTTDSYEQYF. The CDR3 DNA follows: TGCGCCAGCAGCCATACAACTGACAGCTACGAGCAGTACTTC.

The chain joins TRBV9 to TRBJ2-7, with D possibly matching TRBD2 (5 bases). The CDR3 runs to 15 residues. Trimming pared 0 bases from V and 0 bases from J, leaving 10 bases between. Germline V gene data show CDR1 as SGDLS and CDR2 as YYNGEE. The CDR3 DNA sequence: TGTGCCAGCAGCGTAGGGCGGGCCGACTCCTACGAGCAGTACTTC. It translates to CASSVGRADSYEQYF. The full variable domain, in which reference TRBV9 and TRBJ2-7 provide the parts outside the CDR3, is DSGVTQTPKHLITATGQRVTLRCSPRSGDLSVYWYQQSLDQGLQFLIQYYNGEERAKGNILERFSAQQFPDLHSELNLSSLELGDSALYFCASSVGRADSYEQYFGPGTRLTVT.

This chain joins TRBV6-1 and TRBJ2-4; unclear D gene. The germline V gene has CDR1 MNHNS and CDR2 SASEGT. The CDR3 is made up of 15 amino acids. V was trimmed by 0 bases and J by 0 bases, leaving 6 bases between them. The CDR3 nucleotides are TGTGCCAGCAGTGAAGCAGCTCTAGCCAAAAACATTCAGTACTTC. Protein product: CASSEAALAKNIQYF.

J is TRBJ1-5 and V is TRBV7-9, with D hard to call. V was trimmed by 10 bases and J by 8 bases, leaving 12 bases between them. In germline, CDR1 is SEHNR, CDR2 FQNEAQ (reference sequence). The CDR3 totals 11 residues. DNA of the CDR3: TGTGCCACGGGTTCCGGGGAGCCCCAGCATTTT. It codes for CATGSGEPQHF. The full variable domain, completed using reference TRBV7-9 and TRBJ1-5, is DTGVSQNPRHKITKRGQNVTFRCDPISEHNRLYWYRQTLGQGPEFLTYFQNEAQLEKSRLLSDRFSAERPKGSFSTLEIQRTEQGDSAMYLCATGSGEPQHFGDGTRLSIL.

This sequence joins TRBV6-1 and TRBJ2-7; D is undetermined. This CDR3 comprises 11 residues. Trimming removed 1 base at V and 10 bases at J, with 8 bases between. The germline V gene encodes CDR1 MNHNS and CDR2 SASEGT. The CDR3 DNA reads as TGTGCCAGCAGTGAAGTACCGGATCAGTACTTC. Its protein is CASSEVPDQYF.

This clone appeared once. The chain links TRBV28 to TRBJ2-7; TRBD1 is a possible D gene (6 bases). The CDR3 extends over 15 amino acids. Germline V gives CDR1 MDHEN, CDR2 SYDVKM. Trimming took off 6 bases at V and 2 bases at J, with 17 bases between the two ends. The CDR3 is CASSLPSGAPYEQYF. CDR3 coding DNA: TGTGCCAGCAGCCTACCTTCAGGGGCCCCCTACGAGCAGTACTTC.

The CDR3 nucleotides read TGTGCCAGCAGTTTCCGCCGGATATATGGCTACACCTTC. This codes for CASSFRRIYGYTF. The chain recombines TRBV28 with TRBJ1-2; no clear D. Germline CDR1 is MDHEN and CDR2 is SYDVKM. The CDR3 sequence is 13 residues long. The V end was cut by 3 bases, the J end by 5 bases, with 10 bases between.

J is TRBJ1-3 and V is TRBV5-8, with D uncertain. Germline values: CDR1 SGHTS, CDR2 YDEGEE. The CDR3 spans 13 residues. The germline V and J ends were trimmed by 2 bases and 3 bases, with 6 bases remaining between them. CDR3: CASSFRNGNTIYF. CDR3 DNA sequence: TGTGCCAGCAGCTTTCGGAATGGAAACACCATATATTTT.

In DNA, the CDR3 is TGTGCCAGCAGTTACGGGGGGGCAGGGCAGCCCCAGCATTTT. It yields the protein CASSYGGAGQPQHF. V and J are TRBV6-5 and TRBJ1-5; tentatively, D is TRBD1 (6 bases). Germline values: CDR1 MNHEY, CDR2 SVGAGI. V was shortened by 2 bases and J by 7 bases, with 12 bases between the two germline ends. The CDR3 has 14 residues.

The chain combines TRBV6-1 with TRBJ1-5; D is uncertain. Trimming took 3 bases from V and 0 from J, leaving 9 bases between them. Looked up from germline, CDR1 is MNHNS and CDR2 is SASEGT. The CDR3 length is 15 residues. The CDR3 DNA reads TGTGCCAGCAGTGATGGGCTACCTAGCAATCAGCCCCAGCATTTT. Amino acid sequence: CASSDGLPSNQPQHF.